The clone carrying this T cell receptor beta chain is a singleton in its sample. These data come from a study of T cell repertoires in cytomegalovirus infection. TCRdb passed the reads through MiXCR, listing each CDR3 protein once. The data contain more than 650,000 distinct CDR3 sequences, approximately 40% of them seen just once; the ten biggest clones take up around 2.8%. CDR3 size: 16 residues. The V gene lost 2 bases and the J gene lost 0 bases, with 14 bases spanning the gap. Germline CDR1 and CDR2: MNHNY and SVGAGI (reference sequence). Material: PBMCs. The rearrangement joins TRBV6-6 to TRBJ2-7; D remains ambiguous. This receptor was taken from a human donor in good health (CMV status not recorded). Some clones in this sample may be carry-over from other donors' samples. The CDR3 DNA reads as TGTGCCAGCAGTTACGCGGTGGGTACGAGCTCCTACGAGCAGTACTTC. This sequence encodes CASSYAVGTSSYEQYF.